Presented here are 22 T cell receptor beta chains from one specimen sequenced in a study of vaccination and CD4 T cells after COVID-19. Treatment defined: roughly 10-day PBMC culture with coronavirus spike peptide pools or control peptides (ViraFEST assay). No antigen has been identified for these receptors. Cultured CD4+ T cell DNA underwent sequencing with the Oncomine TCR Beta short-read assay. A single record per CDR3 protein comes from TCRdb applying MiXCR to the PCR reads. The table shows approximately 26,000 distinct CDR3 sequences, with under 70% occurring only once. Material: CD4+ T cells from blood, cultured in vitro. These receptors were collected from a human donor who had recovered from COVID-19.

The chain recombines TRBV21-1 with TRBJ2-1; the table names TRBD1, a call not compared with the DNA. TRBV21-1 is shown as a pseudogene. The CDR3 is 17 residues long. The CDR3 is CASSTTDSLSSYNEQFF. The CDR3 bases are TGTGCCAGCAGCACCACCGACAGCCTTTCGTCCTACAATGAGCAGTTCTTC.

This sequence joins TRBV6-1 and TRBJ1-1, with D possibly being TRBD1 (5 bases). The CDR3 is 16 residues long. In germline, CDR1 is MNHNS, CDR2 SASEGT. The V end was cut by 8 bases, the J end by 0 bases, with 19 bases between. The CDR3 loop reads CASRKPAGKVNTEAFF. For the CDR3, the DNA is TGTGCCAGCCGCAAGCCGGCAGGGAAGGTGAACACTGAAGCTTTCTTT.

The chain combines TRBV28 with TRBJ2-5; 9 bases align to TRBD2. Trimming removed 3 bases from V and 4 bases from J; junction bases left unmatched: 9. The CDR3 sequence is 16 residues long. Germline V gene data show CDR1 as MDHEN and CDR2 as SYDVKM. CDR3 coding DNA: TGTGCCAGCAGTTTTCATGGAGCGGGAGGAATAGAGACCCAGTACTTC. Protein sequence: CASSFHGAGGIETQYF.

This clonotype was seen more than once but under ten times. The J gene is TRBJ1-6, the V gene TRBV20-1, with D perhaps matching TRBD1 (5 bases). The CDR3 has 12 amino acids. V shed 5 bases and J shed 7 bases, with 9 bases lying between them. Germline V lookup: CDR1 DFQATT, CDR2 SNEGSKA (reference sequence). CDR3 DNA: TGCAGTGCTGGGGACCTCAATTCACCCCTCCACTTT. This translates into CSAGDLNSPLHF.

The chain combines TRBV12-3 or TRBV12-4 with TRBJ1-2; no clear D gene. V dropped 2 bases and J dropped 7 bases, with 2 bases sitting between them. The CDR3 has 10 residues. This chain's CDR3 is CASSLSGYTF. The CDR3 DNA reads as TGTGCCAGCAGTTTATCTGGCTACACCTTC.

In its sample, this clonotype was seen a few times. The V gene is TRBV6-2 or TRBV6-3, the J gene TRBJ1-5, with D unresolved. The length of the CDR3 is 14 residues. V was pared by 6 bases and J by 4 bases, with 13 bases between. CDR1 is MNHEY, CDR2 SVGEGT, per germline. The CDR3 spells CASSQALGNQPQHF. In DNA form, the CDR3 reads TGTGCCAGCAGCCAAGCTCTGGGGAATCAGCCCCAGCATTTT.

A few counts support this clonotype. J is TRBJ1-5 and V is TRBV19, with D perhaps matching TRBD1 (5 bases). Germline V gene sequence: CDR1 LNHDA, CDR2 SQIVND (reference sequence). The CDR3 loop spans 15 amino acids. The V end was cut by 1 base, the J end by 1 base, with 8 bases between. This CDR3 is CASSIGQTSNQPQHF. The CDR3, as DNA: TGTGCCAGTAGTATAGGACAGACAAGCAATCAGCCCCAGCATTTT.

Only a few counts were recorded for this clonotype. The chain has TRBV6-1 and TRBJ1-2, with D perhaps matching TRBD1 (6 bases). Germline CDR1 MNHNS, CDR2 SASEGT. Trimming shortened V by 6 bases and J by 4 bases, and 18 bases separated the two germline ends. This CDR3 comprises 15 residues. This chain's CDR3 is CASRNWGPSSYGYTF. Here the CDR3 DNA reads TGTGCCAGCAGGAATTGGGGGCCCTCCTCCTATGGCTACACCTTC.

The rearrangement joins TRBV18 to TRBJ2-2, with 8 bases fitting TRBD2. This CDR3 comprises 14 residues. The V gene's germline CDR1 is KGHSH and CDR2 LQKENI. Unmatched junction bases numbered 0, after V lost 0 bases and J lost 6 bases. The CDR3 DNA follows: TGTGCCAGCTCACCACCGCGGGGGGCCGGGGAGCTGTTTTTT. It specifies CASSPPRGAGELFF.

V usage is TRBV21-1 and J usage is TRBJ2-1; the table's D call of TRBD1 was not tested on the DNA. TRBV21-1 is classified as a pseudogene. The CDR3 runs to 15 residues. For the CDR3, the DNA is TGTGCCAGCAGCAATTCAGGGGGCGAGCGGAATGAGCAGTTCTTC. The encoded protein is CASSNSGGERNEQFF.

V is TRBV5-1 and J is TRBJ1-5, with D tentatively TRBD1 (5 bases). Trimming removed 2 bases from V and 2 bases from J, with 11 bases in between. Germline loops: CDR1 SGHRS, CDR2 YFSETQ. The CDR3 consists of 15 residues. In DNA, the CDR3 is TGCGCCAGCAGCTTAGAAGGGGTGGGCAATCAGCCCCAGCATTTT. It specifies CASSLEGVGNQPQHF.

This clonotype was counted between two and nine times. CDR3 protein: CASSLMGEGANVLTF. CDR3 DNA: TGTGCCAGCAGCTTAATGGGGGAAGGGGCCAACGTCCTGACTTTC. The V call is TRBV7-9, the J call TRBJ2-6; D possibly uses TRBD1 or TRBD2 (5 bases each). This CDR3 contains 15 residues. V shed 2 bases and J shed 4 bases, with 9 bases lying between them. The germline gives CDR1 SEHNR, CDR2 FQNEAQ (reference sequence).

The chain uses TRBV11-2 and TRBJ1-2, with D perhaps matching TRBD1 (5 bases). V lost 2 bases and J lost 6, with 13 bases in between. Germline CDR1 SGHAT, CDR2 FQNNGV. The length of the CDR3 is 14 residues. DNA of the CDR3: TGTGCCAGCAGCTTAAGTCAGGGTGCGAATGGCTACACCTTC. This encodes CASSLSQGANGYTF. Full variable domain (remainder filled in from reference TRBV11-2 and TRBJ1-2): EAGVAQSPRYKIIEKRQSVAFWCNPISGHATLYWYQQILGQGPKLLIQFQNNGVVDDSQLPKDRFSAERLKGVDSTLKIQPAKLEDSAVYLCASSLSQGANGYTFGSGTRLTVV.

The rearrangement joins TRBV27 to TRBJ2-7, with 10 bases matching TRBD2. The CDR3 is 16 amino acids. With V trimmed by 5 bases and J by 5 bases, 12 bases remained unmatched. In germline, CDR1 is MNHEY, CDR2 SMNVEV (reference sequence). CDR3 coding DNA: TGTGCCAGCAGTCCCCGGGGTAGCGGGAGGAAAAACGAGCAGTACTTC. Its translation: CASSPRGSGRKNEQYF.

The V and J genes are TRBV20-1 and TRBJ2-4; D not resolved. The CDR3 length is 13 residues. Trimming removed 7 bases at V and 0 bases at J, with 10 bases between. CDR1 and CDR2 from the germline V gene are DFQATT and SNEGSKA (reference sequence). The CDR3 loop reads CSVRRVAKNIQYF. The CDR3 coding sequence is TGCAGTGTCCGGCGAGTAGCCAAAAACATTCAGTACTTC.

The chain is built from TRBV6-5 and TRBJ1-1; D may be TRBD1 (6 bases). CDR1 MNHEY and CDR2 SVGAGI come from the germline V gene. V was cut by 3 bases and J by 1 base, with 15 bases left in between. The CDR3 extends over 16 amino acids. CDR3 DNA: TGTGCCAGCAGTTATCTTTCGGGGGGCAGGAACACTGAAGCTTTCTTT. Its protein product is CASSYLSGGRNTEAFF.

The CDR3 coding sequence is TGTGCCAGCAGGCCGGGACCCACCTACAATGAGCAGTTCTTC. This codes for CASRPGPTYNEQFF. J is TRBJ2-1 and V is TRBV7-2; D is perhaps TRBD1 or TRBD2 (5 bases each). Germline V gene lookup returns CDR1 SGHTA and CDR2 FQGNSA. The V end was cut by 6 bases, the J end by 2 bases, with 11 bases between. The CDR3 runs 14 residues.

This clonotype was observed a few times. The chain employs TRBV7-7 and TRBJ2-7; tentative D call: TRBD1 (6 bases). Germline V gene data show CDR1 as SSHAT and CDR2 as FNYEAQ (reference sequence). The CDR3 length is 13 residues. V dropped 1 base and J dropped 9 bases, with 13 bases sitting between them. The CDR3 nucleotides read TGTGCCAGCAGCTTAGGGCAGGGGCAGGGGCAGTACTTC. As protein: CASSLGQGQGQYF.

This clonotype was seen more than once but under ten times. The V call is TRBV7-2, the J call TRBJ2-5; D not resolved. V lost 7 bases and J lost 2, with 17 bases in between. This CDR3 comprises 15 residues. Looked up from germline, CDR1 is SGHTA and CDR2 is FQGNSA. CDR3 protein: CASKLTSLSQETQYF. CDR3 nucleotides: TGTGCCAGCAAGTTGACAAGTCTGTCTCAAGAGACCCAGTACTTC.

The chain has TRBV19 and TRBJ1-2; D gene uncertain. Deletions cut 8 bases from V and 4 bases from J, with 11 bases between. The CDR3 runs 12 residues. The V gene's germline CDR1 is LNHDA and CDR2 SQIVND (reference sequence). The CDR3 sequence is CASAGRPYGYTF. The CDR3 DNA reads as TGTGCCAGTGCCGGGCGACCCTATGGCTACACCTTC.

The chain links TRBV18 to TRBJ2-7; 7 bases line up with TRBD2. This CDR3 has 18 residues. Germline V gene lookup returns CDR1 KGHSH and CDR2 LQKENI. Trimming took 1 base from V and 2 from J; bases not matched to a gene: 14. The CDR3 is CASSPQGWGGSATYEQYF. For the CDR3, the DNA is TGTGCCAGCTCACCACAGGGGTGGGGCGGGAGCGCGACCTACGAGCAGTACTTC.

The rearrangement joins TRBV19 to TRBJ1-5; D remains ambiguous. Germline CDR1 is LNHDA and CDR2 is SQIVND (reference sequence). The CDR3 loop spans 13 amino acids. V lost 2 bases and J 3 bases, leaving 5 bases between the germline ends. Here the CDR3 DNA reads TGTGCCAGTAGTATATATGACAATCAGCCCCAGCATTTT. Amino acids: CASSIYDNQPQHF.